This note documents a single T cell receptor (beta chain) sequence. This sample was taken from a study of blood T cell repertoires in COVID-19. Study-level information: T cells, B-cell-depleted T cells, or PBMCs supplied cDNA or gDNA.

Germline assignment: CDR1 MDHEN and CDR2 SYDVKM. The CDR3 has 15 amino acids. Trimming stripped 5 bases from V and 1 base from J, with 14 bases between. Original processing notes: Researchers report that nucleated cell counts were estimated from reference gene primer amplification. Assay used: immunoSEQ multiplex PCR; TCRdb lists only in-frame clones, some missing. V, J and clone size are those of that table, while D and trimming were read from the DNA. The sample records just under 95,000 clones, 80% being singletons. V usage is TRBV28 and J usage is TRBJ1-1, with D possibly being TRBD1 (5 bases). The TCR originated in a man between 45 and 60 years old who had recovered from COVID-19. The specimen was peripheral blood. The CDR3 bases are TGTGCCAGCAGTCAGGCGGGGGATGGGAACACTGAAGCTTTCTTT. Translated: CASSQAGDGNTEAFF.